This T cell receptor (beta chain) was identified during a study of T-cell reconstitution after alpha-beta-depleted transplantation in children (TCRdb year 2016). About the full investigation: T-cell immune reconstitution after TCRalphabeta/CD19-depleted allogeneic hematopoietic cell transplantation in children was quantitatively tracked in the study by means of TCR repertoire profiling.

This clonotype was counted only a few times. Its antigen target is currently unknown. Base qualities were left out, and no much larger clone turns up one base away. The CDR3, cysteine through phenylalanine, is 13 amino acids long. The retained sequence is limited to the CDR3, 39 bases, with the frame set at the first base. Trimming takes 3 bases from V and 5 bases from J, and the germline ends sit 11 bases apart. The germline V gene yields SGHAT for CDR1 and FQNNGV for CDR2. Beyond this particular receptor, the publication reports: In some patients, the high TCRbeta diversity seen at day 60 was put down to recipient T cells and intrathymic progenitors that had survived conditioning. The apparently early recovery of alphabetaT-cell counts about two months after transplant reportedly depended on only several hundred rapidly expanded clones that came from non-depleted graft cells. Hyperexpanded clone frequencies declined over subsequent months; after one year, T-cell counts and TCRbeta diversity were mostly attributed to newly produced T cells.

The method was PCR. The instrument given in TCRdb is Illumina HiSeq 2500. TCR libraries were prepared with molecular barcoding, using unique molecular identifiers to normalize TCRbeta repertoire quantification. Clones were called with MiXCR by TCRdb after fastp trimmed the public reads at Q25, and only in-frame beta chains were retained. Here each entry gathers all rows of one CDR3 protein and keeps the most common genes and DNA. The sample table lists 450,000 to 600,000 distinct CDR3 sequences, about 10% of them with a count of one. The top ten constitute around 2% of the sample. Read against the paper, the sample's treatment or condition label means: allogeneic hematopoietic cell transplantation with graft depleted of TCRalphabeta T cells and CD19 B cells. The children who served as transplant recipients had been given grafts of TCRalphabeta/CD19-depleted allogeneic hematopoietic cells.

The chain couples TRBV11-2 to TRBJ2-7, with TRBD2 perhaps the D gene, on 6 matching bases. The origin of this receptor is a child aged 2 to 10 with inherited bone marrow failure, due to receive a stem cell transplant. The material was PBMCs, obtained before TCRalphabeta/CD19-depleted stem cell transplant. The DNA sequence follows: TGTGCCAGCAGCTTGGGCGGGGTCGACGAGCAGTACTTC. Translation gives CASSLGGVDEQYF.